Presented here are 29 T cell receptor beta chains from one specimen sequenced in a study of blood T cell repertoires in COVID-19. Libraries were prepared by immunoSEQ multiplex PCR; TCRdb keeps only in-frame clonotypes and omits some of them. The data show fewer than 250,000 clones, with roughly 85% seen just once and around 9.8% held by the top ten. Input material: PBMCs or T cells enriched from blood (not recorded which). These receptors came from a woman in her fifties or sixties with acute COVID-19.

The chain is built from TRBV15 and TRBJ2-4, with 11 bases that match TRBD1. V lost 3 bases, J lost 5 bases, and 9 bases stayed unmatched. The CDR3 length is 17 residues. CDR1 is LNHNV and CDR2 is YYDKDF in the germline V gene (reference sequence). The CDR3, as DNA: TGTGCCACCAGCAGTGGCCGCGGGACAGGGGGGGAAAACATTCAGTACTTC. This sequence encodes CATSSGRGTGGENIQYF.

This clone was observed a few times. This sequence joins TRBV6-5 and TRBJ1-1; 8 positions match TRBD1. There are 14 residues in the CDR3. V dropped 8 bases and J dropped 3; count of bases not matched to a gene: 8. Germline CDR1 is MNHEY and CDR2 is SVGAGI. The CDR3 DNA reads TGTGCCAGCCTTCGTCGACAGGGGTACACTGAAGCTTTCTTT. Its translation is CASLRRQGYTEAFF.

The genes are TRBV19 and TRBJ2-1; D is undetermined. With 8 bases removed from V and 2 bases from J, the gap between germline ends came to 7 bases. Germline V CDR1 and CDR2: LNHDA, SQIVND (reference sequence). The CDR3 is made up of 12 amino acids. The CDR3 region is CASYGAYNEQFF. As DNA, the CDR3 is TGTGCCAGTTACGGAGCCTACAATGAGCAGTTCTTC. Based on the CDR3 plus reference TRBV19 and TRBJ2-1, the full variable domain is DGGITQSPKYLFRKEGQNVTLSCEQNLNHDAMYWYRQDPGQGLRLIYYSQIVNDFQKGDIAEGYSVSREKKESFPLTVTSAQKNPTAFYLCASYGAYNEQFFGPGTRLTVL.

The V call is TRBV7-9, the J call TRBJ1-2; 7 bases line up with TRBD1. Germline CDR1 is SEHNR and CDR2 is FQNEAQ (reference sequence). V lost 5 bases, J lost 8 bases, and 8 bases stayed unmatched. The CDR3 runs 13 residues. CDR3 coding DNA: TGTGCCAGCAGCGCTCTCCGGACAGGCGGCTACACCTTC. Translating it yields CASSALRTGGYTF.

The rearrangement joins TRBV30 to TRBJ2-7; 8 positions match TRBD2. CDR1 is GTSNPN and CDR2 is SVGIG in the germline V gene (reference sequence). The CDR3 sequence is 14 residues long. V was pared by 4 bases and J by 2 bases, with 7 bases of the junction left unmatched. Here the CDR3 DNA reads TGTGCCTGGACCTCCGGGGGGGGGCCCTACGAGCAGTACTTC. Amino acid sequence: CAWTSGGGPYEQYF.

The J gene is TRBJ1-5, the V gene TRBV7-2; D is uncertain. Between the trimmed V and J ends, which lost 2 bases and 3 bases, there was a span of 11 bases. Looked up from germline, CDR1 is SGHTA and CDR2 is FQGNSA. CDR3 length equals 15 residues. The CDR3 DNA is TGTGCCAGCAGCTTATATGAGGATGCCAATCAGCCCCAGCATTTT. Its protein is CASSLYEDANQPQHF.

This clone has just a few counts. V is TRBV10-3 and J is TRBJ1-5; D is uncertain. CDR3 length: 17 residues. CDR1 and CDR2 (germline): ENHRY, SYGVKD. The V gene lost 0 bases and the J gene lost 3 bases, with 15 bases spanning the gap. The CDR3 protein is CAISESSSHGSNQPQHF. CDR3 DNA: TGTGCCATCAGTGAGTCGTCTAGTCACGGCTCCAATCAGCCCCAGCATTTT.

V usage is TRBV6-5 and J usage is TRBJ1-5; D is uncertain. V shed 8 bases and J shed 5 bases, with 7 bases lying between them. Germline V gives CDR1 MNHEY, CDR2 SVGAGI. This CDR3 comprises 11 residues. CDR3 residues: CASRLDQPQHF. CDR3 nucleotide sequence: TGTGCCAGCCGATTAGATCAGCCCCAGCATTTT.

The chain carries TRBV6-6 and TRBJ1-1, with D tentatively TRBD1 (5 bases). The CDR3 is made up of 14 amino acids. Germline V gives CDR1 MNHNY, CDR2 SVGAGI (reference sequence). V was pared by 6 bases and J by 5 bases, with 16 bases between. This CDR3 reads CASSRVGEGTEAFF. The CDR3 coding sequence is TGTGCCAGCAGCCGGGTAGGGGAGGGGACTGAAGCTTTCTTT.

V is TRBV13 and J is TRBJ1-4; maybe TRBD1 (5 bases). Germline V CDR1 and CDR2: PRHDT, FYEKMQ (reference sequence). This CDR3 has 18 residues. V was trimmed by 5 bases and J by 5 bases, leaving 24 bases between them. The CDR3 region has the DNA TGTGCCAGCAGCGGAGGGGCAGGTGGAGGACGGGGGAATGAAAAACTGTTTTTT. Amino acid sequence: CASSGGAGGGRGNEKLFF.

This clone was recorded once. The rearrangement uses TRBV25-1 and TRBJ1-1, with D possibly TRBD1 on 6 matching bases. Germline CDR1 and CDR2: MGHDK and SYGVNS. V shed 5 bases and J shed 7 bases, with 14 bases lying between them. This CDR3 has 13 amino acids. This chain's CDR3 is CASSRPGEREAFF. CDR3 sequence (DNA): TGTGCCAGCAGTCGTCCAGGGGAGCGTGAAGCTTTCTTT.

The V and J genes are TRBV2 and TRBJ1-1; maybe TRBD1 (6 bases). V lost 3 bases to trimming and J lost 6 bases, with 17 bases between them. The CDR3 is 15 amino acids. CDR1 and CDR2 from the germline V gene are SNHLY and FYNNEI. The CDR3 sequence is CASSDQDRSFAEAFF. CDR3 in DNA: TGTGCCAGCAGTGATCAAGACAGGTCGTTCGCTGAAGCTTTCTTT.

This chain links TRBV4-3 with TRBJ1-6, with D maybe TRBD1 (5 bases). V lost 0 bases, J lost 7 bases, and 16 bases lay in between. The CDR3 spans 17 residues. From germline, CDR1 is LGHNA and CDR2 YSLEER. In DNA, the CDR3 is TGCGCCAGCAGCCAAGAACCCGGGACTCATTTGAATTCACCCCTCCACTTT. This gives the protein CASSQEPGTHLNSPLHF.

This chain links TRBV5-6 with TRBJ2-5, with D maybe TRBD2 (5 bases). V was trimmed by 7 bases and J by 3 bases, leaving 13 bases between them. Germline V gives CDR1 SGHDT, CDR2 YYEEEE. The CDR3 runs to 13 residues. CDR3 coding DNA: TGTGCCAGCCGGGGAGCCCTAAAAGAGACCCAGTACTTC. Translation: CASRGALKETQYF.

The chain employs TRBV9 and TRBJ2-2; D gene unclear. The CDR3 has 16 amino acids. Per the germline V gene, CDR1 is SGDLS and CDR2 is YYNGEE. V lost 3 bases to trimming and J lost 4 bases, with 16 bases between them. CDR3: CASSASVFMRTGELFF. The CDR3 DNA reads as TGTGCCAGCAGCGCCTCCGTTTTTATGCGCACCGGGGAGCTGTTTTTT.

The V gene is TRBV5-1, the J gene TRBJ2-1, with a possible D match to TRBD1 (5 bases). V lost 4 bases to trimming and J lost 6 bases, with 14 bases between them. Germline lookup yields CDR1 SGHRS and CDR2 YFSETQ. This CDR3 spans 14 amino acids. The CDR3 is CASSSTTVINEQFF. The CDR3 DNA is TGCGCCAGCAGCAGCACGACAGTAATCAATGAGCAGTTCTTC.

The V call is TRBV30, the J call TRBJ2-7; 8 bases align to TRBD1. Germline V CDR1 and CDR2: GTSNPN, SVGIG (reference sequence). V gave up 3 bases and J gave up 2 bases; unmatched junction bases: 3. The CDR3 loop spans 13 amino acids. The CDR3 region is CAWRRTGPYEQYF. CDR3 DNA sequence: TGTGCCTGGAGACGGACAGGGCCCTACGAGCAGTACTTC.

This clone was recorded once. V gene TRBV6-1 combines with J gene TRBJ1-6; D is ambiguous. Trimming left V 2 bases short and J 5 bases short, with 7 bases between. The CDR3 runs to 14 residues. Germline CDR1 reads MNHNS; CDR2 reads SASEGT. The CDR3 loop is CASSELRDNSPLHF. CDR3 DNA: TGTGCCAGCAGTGAATTAAGAGATAATTCACCCCTCCACTTT.

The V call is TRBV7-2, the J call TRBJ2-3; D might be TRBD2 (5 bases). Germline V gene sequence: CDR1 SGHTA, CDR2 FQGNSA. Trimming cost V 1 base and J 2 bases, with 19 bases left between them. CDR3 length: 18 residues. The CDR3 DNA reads TGTGCCAGCAGCTTAGTACCCCCCCCTAGCAAGGTCACAGATACGCAGTATTTT. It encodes CASSLVPPPSKVTDTQYF.

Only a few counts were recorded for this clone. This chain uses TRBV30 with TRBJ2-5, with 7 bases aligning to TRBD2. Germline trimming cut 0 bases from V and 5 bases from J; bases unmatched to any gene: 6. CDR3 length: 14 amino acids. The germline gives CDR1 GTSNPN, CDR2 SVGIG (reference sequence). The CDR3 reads CAWSVLGGGETQYF. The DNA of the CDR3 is TGTGCCTGGAGTGTACTGGGGGGAGGGGAGACCCAGTACTTC.

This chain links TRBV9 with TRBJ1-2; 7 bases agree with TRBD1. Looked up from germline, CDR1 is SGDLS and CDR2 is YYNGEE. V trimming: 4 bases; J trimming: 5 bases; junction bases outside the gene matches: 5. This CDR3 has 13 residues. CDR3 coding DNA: TGTGCCAGCAGCCAAAACAGGGGTTATGGCTACACCTTC. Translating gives CASSQNRGYGYTF.

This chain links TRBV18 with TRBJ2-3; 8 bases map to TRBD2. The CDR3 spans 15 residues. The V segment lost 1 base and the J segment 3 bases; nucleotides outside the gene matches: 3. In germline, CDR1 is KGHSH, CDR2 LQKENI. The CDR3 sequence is CASSPQSGGTDTQYF. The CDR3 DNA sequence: TGTGCCAGCTCACCACAGAGCGGGGGAACAGATACGCAGTATTTT. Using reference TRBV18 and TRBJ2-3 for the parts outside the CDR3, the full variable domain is NAGVMQNPRHLVRRRGQEARLRCSPMKGHSHVYWYRQLPEEGLKFMVYLQKENIIDESGMPKERFSAEFPKEGPSILRIQQVVRGDSAAYFCASSPQSGGTDTQYFGPGTRLTVL.

The DNA for the CDR3 is TGTGCCAGTAGTATGGCCCGGGGGAGGAACACCGGGGAGCTGTTTTTT. Encoded protein: CASSMARGRNTGELFF. V gene TRBV19 combines with J gene TRBJ2-2; a weak D match, TRBD2 (6 bases). From germline, CDR1 is LNHDA and CDR2 SQIVND (reference sequence). Trimming shortened V by 3 bases and J by 1 base, and 12 bases separated the two germline ends. The CDR3 covers 16 residues.

The CDR3 spells CAWSVLAGPNNEQFF. The CDR3 region has the DNA TGTGCCTGGAGTGTACTAGCGGGGCCCAACAATGAGCAGTTCTTC. The chain links TRBV30 to TRBJ2-1; TRBD2 agrees at 10 bases. J was trimmed by 5 bases and V by 0 bases; bases with no gene match: 4. The CDR3 is 15 residues long. Germline-derived CDR1 and CDR2 are GTSNPN and SVGIG (reference sequence). The full variable domain, rest sourced from reference TRBV30 and TRBJ2-1, is SQTIHQWPATLVQPVGSPLSLECTVEGTSNPNLYWYRQAAGRGLQLLFYSVGIGQISSEVPQNLSASRPQDRQFILSSKKLLLSDSGFYLCAWSVLAGPNNEQFFGPGTRLTVL.

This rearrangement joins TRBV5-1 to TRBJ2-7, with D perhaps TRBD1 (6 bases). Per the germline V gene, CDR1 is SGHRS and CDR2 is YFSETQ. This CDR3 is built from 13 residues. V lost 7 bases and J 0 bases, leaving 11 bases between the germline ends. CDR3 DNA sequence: TGCGCCAGCCGAAGGGACAACTCCTACGAGCAGTACTTC. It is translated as CASRRDNSYEQYF.

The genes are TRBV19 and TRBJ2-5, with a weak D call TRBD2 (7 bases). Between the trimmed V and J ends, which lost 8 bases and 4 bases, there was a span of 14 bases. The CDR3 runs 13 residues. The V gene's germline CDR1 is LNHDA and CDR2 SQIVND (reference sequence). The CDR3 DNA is TGTGCCAGTGGACCGGGGGGCCCAGAGACCCAGTACTTC. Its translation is CASGPGGPETQYF.

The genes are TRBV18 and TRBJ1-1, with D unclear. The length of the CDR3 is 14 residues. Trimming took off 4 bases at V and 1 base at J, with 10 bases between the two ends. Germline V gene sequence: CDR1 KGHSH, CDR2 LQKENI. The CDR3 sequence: CASSLEYRNTEAFF. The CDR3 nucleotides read TGTGCCAGCTCACTGGAGTACCGGAACACTGAAGCTTTCTTT.

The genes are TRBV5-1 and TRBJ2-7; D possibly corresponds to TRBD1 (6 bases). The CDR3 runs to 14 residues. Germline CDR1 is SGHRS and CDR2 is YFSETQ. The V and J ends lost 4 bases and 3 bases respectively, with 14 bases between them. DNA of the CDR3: TGCGCCAGCAGCCCCGCACAGGGAAGCTACGAGCAGTACTTC. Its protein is CASSPAQGSYEQYF.

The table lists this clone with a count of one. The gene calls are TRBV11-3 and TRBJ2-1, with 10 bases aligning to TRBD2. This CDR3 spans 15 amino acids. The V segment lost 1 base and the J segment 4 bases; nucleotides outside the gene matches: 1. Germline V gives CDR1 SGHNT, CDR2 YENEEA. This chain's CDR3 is CASSLASGGYNEQFF. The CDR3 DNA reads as TGTGCCAGCAGCTTAGCTAGCGGGGGTTACAATGAGCAGTTCTTC.